This T cell receptor (beta chain) originates from a study of neurological immune-mediated disorders. TCRdb re-analysed the 5' RACE reads in MiXCR, keeping a single row per CDR3 protein. Among around 14,000 distinct CDR3 sequences listed, roughly 10% were seen once. This clonotype was recorded many times. The V end was cut by 4 bases, the J end by 1 base, with 13 bases between. This CDR3 has 15 residues. CDR1 and CDR2 (germline): MNHEY, SVGAGI. The sequencing input was PBMCs. The V call is TRBV6-5, the J call TRBJ1-1; D is perhaps TRBD1 (6 bases). The sequence was collected from a woman in her forties in good health. This CDR3 reads CASSFEQGANTEAFF. The CDR3, as DNA: TGTGCCAGCAGTTTCGAACAGGGAGCGAACACTGAAGCTTTCTTT.